This TCR beta chain was recovered during a study of cytomegalovirus exposure and HLA in healthy donors. Broader study findings: The study carried out a later analysis of TCR beta sequences. It associated around 17,000 of them with specific HLA alleles at a false discovery rate of 0.05.

The primer mix had 60 Vbeta and 13 Jbeta primers. TCRdb's table, derived via immunoSEQ multiplex PCR, lists solely in-frame clones and lacks some. The top ten hold 0.2% to 0.3% of the sample, which has about 250,000 clones, approximately 81% seen once. A remark on this clone: Antigen unknown.

Trimming removed 2 bases at V and 4 bases at J, with 12 bases between. The CDR3 covers 15 residues. Germline-derived CDR1 and CDR2 are ENHRY and SYGVKD. This chain links TRBV10-3 with TRBJ1-3; weak D call: TRBD1 (6 bases). The TCR comes from a girl under 10 years old in good health and CMV-seronegative. Sequencing was done on a sample of PBMCs. The DNA of the CDR3 is TGTGCCATCAGTGAGAACAGGGTGAACGGAAACACCATATATTTT. Amino acids: CAISENRVNGNTIYF.